This is a list of T cell receptor beta chains from one sample in a study of cytomegalovirus exposure and HLA in healthy donors. The assay was immunoSEQ multiplex PCR, and TCRdb's table has in-frame clones only and misses some. The sample shows 200,000 or so clones, around 73% of them seen only once. What was sequenced was PBMCs. These receptors all stem from a woman between 25 and 40 years old in good health and CMV-seropositive. The CDR3 runs from the conserved cysteine through the conserved F or W. A D gene is named only where the DNA matches it firmly. Clone sizes are given selectively: once, few, many, or a class where the clone is expanded.

>NA|TRBV5-4|TRBJ2-3|few
TGTGCCAGCAGCCCCGCGGCGGGTAGCACAGATACGCAGTATTTT
CASSPAAGSTDTQYF
>NA|TRBV6-6|TRBJ1-1|NA
TGTGCCAGCAGCCACGGGCCGGGAAACACTGAAGCTTTCTTT
CASSHGPGNTEAFF
>NA|TRBV30|TRBJ1-2|NA
TGTGCCTGGGGCCGCGGGTCCCGAGGTAACTATGGCTACACCTTC
CAWGRGSRGNYGYTF
>TRBD1|TRBV4-1|TRBJ2-7|NA
TGCGCCAGCAGCCGGGGGACAGCCTACGAGCAGTACTTC
CASSRGTAYEQYF
>TRBD1|TRBV4-3|TRBJ1-5|NA
TGCGCCAGCAGCCAAGAATTTCGACAGGGGAGGCCCCAGCATTTT
CASSQEFRQGRPQHF
>NA|TRBV23-1|TRBJ1-5|NA
TGCGCCAGCAGCCAGAGGAGGCAAACGGATCAGCCCCAGCATTTT
CASSQRRQTDQPQHF
>NA|TRBV30|TRBJ1-1|NA
TGTGCCTGGAGTAGCCTAGGGGGGGCTCTCACTGAAGCTTTCTTT
CAWSSLGGALTEAFF
>TRBD1|TRBV5-6|TRBJ2-7|few
TGTGCCAGCATCTCGACAGGGTCTGGCTACGAGCAGTACTTC
CASISTGSGYEQYF
>TRBD2|TRBV9|TRBJ2-5|few
TGTGCCAGCAGCCCCAGCAAGCGGGGGACCAGCGGCCAAGAGACCCAGTACTTC
CASSPSKRGTSGQETQYF
>TRBD1|TRBV13|TRBJ2-1|few
TGTGCCAGCAGCTTAGTACTCGGACAGGGGGACAATGAGCAGTTCTTC
CASSLVLGQGDNEQFF
>TRBD2|TRBV5-1|TRBJ2-1|NA
TGCGCCAGCAGTTTCGGGACTAGCGGGAGGGGTGGGAATGAGCAGTTCTTC
CASSFGTSGRGGNEQFF
>NA|TRBV28|TRBJ1-4|NA
TGTGCCACTAGGGGGAACAGAGGGTTTGAAAAACTGTTTTTT
CATRGNRGFEKLFF
>NA|TRBV1|TRBJ2-3|NA
TGCACCAGCCTGAGGGGGCTAGCGGGGAGCACAGATACGCAGTATTTT
CTSLRGLAGSTDTQYF
>TRBD2|TRBV5-1|TRBJ2-1|NA
TGCGCCAGCAGCTCTAGCGGGAGGGCCTCGCGAAATGAGCAGTTCTTC
CASSSSGRASRNEQFF
>NA|TRBV4-1|TRBJ1-5|few
TGCGCCAGCAGCGCCGGGAGTCTCGATCAGCCCCAGCATTTT
CASSAGSLDQPQHF
>NA|TRBV4-2|TRBJ1-1|NA
TGTGCCAGCAGCCAATTTGAGAGTTTGGGAGTCCTAGATACTGAAGCTTTCTTT
CASSQFESLGVLDTEAFF
>NA|TRBV7-2|TRBJ1-2|NA
TGTGCCAGCAGCTTAGGATCAGGGGCCAACTATGGCTACACCTTC
CASSLGSGANYGYTF
>TRBD2|TRBV9|TRBJ2-4|NA
TGTGCCAGCAGCCCGACGGCTAGCGGGGGGCCCCCGCACTTC
CASSPTASGGPPHF
>TRBD1|TRBV6-5|TRBJ2-2|NA
TGTGCCAGCAGCTGGGACAGGGTGGGCACCGGGGAGCTGTTTTTT
CASSWDRVGTGELFF
>NA|TRBV6-1|TRBJ2-3|NA
TGTGCCAGCAGTGAAATAACGGGAAATACGCAGTATTTT
CASSEITGNTQYF
>NA|TRBV30|TRBJ1-2|once
TGTGCCTGGAGTGTTAACGGGGTTTATTATGGCTACACCTTC
CAWSVNGVYYGYTF
>TRBD1|TRBV7-2|TRBJ2-7|NA
TGTGCCAGCAGCTTTAACAGGGGGCTAGAGGAGTACTTC
CASSFNRGLEEYF
>TRBD1|TRBV7-9|TRBJ1-2|once
TGTGCCAGCAGCTTAGCTACCTCAACAGGGGATGACTATGGCTACACCTTC
CASSLATSTGDDYGYTF
>NA|TRBV15|TRBJ2-7|NA
TGTGCCACCAGCAGAGGTGTAGCGGACTACGAGCAGTACTTC
CATSRGVADYEQYF
>TRBD2|TRBV7-9|TRBJ2-1|NA
TGTGCCAGCAGCATCCGGACTAGCGGGGGGGGGTACAATGAGCAGTTCTTC
CASSIRTSGGGYNEQFF
>NA|TRBV4-3|TRBJ1-3|NA
TGCGCCAGCAGCCAAGAGTCAAGCGGGATTTCTGGAAACACCATATATTTT
CASSQESSGISGNTIYF
>NA|TRBV6-1|TRBJ1-5|once
TGTGCCAGCAGTCTCCGGACAGAGGATCAGCCCCAGCATTTT
CASSLRTEDQPQHF
>TRBD1|TRBV5-4|TRBJ1-1|NA
TGTGCCAGCAGCACGGACAGGGGGGCCCTGAACACTGAAGCTTTCTTT
CASSTDRGALNTEAFF
>NA|TRBV1|TRBJ1-2|NA
TGCACCAGCAGCAAGTCCGGGAGTAACTATGGCTACACCTTC
CTSSKSGSNYGYTF
>NA|TRBV18|TRBJ1-3|once
TGTGCCAGCTCACCAACCACCGGTCAGGGGTGGGGAAACACCATATATTTT
CASSPTTGQGWGNTIYF